This T cell receptor (beta chain) was retrieved from a study of T-cell reconstitution after alpha-beta-depleted transplantation in children. This clonotype showed up just a few times. Its antigen is unidentified. CDR1 KGHDR and CDR2 SFDVKD come from the germline V gene. The CDR3 is made up of 12 amino acids. V dropped 4 bases and J dropped 7 bases, with 9 bases sitting between them. A TCRbeta library incorporating unique molecular identifiers was prepared. MiXCR, applied by TCRdb to the PCR reads, yields one record per CDR3 protein. Here the sample spans some 830,000 distinct CDR3 sequences, less than 20% being singletons. Points from the study as a whole: Several hundred expanded graft clones reportedly gave rise to the alpha-beta T cells present about two months after transplant. The authors attributed T-cell counts and diversity one year after transplant mostly to newly produced T cells. Surviving recipient cells, namely T cells and thymic progenitors, were the source of high day-60 TCRbeta diversity in some patients.

The J gene is TRBJ2-5, the V gene TRBV24-1, with a tentative D call TRBD2 (5 bases). Source: PBMCs, mostly from graft donor cells, taken 360 days after TCRalphabeta/CD19-depleted stem cell transplant. The receptor's source is a male patient younger than 18 who had a stem cell transplant for acute lymphoblastic leukemia, so the T cells may come from the graft donor. The CDR3 DNA sequence: TGTGCCACCAGTGAGGAGGTTGGGACCCAGTACTTC. Its translation: CATSEEVGTQYF.